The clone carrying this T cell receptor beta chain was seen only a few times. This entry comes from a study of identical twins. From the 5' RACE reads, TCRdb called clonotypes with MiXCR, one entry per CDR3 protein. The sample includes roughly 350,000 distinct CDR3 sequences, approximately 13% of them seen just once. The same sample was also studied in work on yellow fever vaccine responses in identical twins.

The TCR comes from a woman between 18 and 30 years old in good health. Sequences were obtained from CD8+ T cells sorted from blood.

CDR3 DNA sequence: TGTGCCAGCAGCCCCCCGCGAGCCAAGTGGTTCCATGAGCAGTTCTTC. Translation gives CASSPPRAKWFHEQFF. The genes are TRBV7-9 and TRBJ2-1; D unresolved. The CDR3 totals 16 residues. The ends were cut back, 5 bases at V and 8 bases at J, with 22 bases in the middle. In germline, CDR1 is SEHNR, CDR2 FQNEAQ (reference sequence). Full variable domain (rest looked up from reference TRBV7-9 and TRBJ2-1): DTGVSQNPRHKITKRGQNVTFRCDPISEHNRLYWYRQTLGQGPEFLTYFQNEAQLEKSRLLSDRFSAERPKGSFSTLEIQRTEQGDSAMYLCASSPPRAKWFHEQFFGPGTRLTVL.